The rows below give T cell receptor beta chains drawn from one sample of a study of T cells in Graves' hyperthyroidism and ophthalmopathy. TCRdb itself ran the multiplex PCR reads through MiXCR, one entry per CDR3 protein. The data contain approximately 100,000 distinct CDR3 sequences, approximately 50% of them singletons. Sequencing was carried out using blood. The origin of the receptors is a man aged 35 to 55 with Graves' hyperthyroidism. Both conserved end residues are part of each CDR3. D genes are given only for firm matches. Clone size is given for some rows only: seen once, a few or many times, or a class if the clone is expanded.

d_gene: .; abundance: few; j_gene: TRBJ1-5; v_gene: TRBV18; len: 15; CDR3nt: TGTGCCAGCTCACCAGGGGCAGGTGTCAATCAGCCCCAGCATTTT; CDR3aa: CASSPGAGVNQPQHF
d_gene: TRBD1; abundance: many; j_gene: TRBJ1-1; v_gene: TRBV11-2; len: 14; CDR3nt: TGTGCCAGCAGCCCCGACAGGGGACGGACTGAAGCTTTCTTT; CDR3aa: CASSPDRGRTEAFF
d_gene: TRBD2; abundance: .; j_gene: TRBJ2-1; v_gene: TRBV20-1; len: 13; CDR3nt: TGCAGTGCTGGAGGCAGCGGGAACTACGAGCAATACTTC; CDR3aa: CSAGGSGNYEQYF
d_gene: TRBD1; abundance: .; j_gene: TRBJ2-1; v_gene: TRBV6-7; len: 17; CDR3nt: TGTGCCGGCAGTTACTCGAAGGGGGCTCATCCGTACAATGAGCAGTTCTTC; CDR3aa: CAGSYSKGAHPYNEQFF
d_gene: TRBD1; abundance: many; j_gene: TRBJ1-5; v_gene: TRBV6-1; len: 13; CDR3nt: TGTGCCAGCAGGGACAGGGGGCCCGAGCCCCAGCATTTT; CDR3aa: CASRDRGPEPQHF
d_gene: .; abundance: many; j_gene: TRBJ2-3; v_gene: TRBV6-2/TRBV6-3; len: 14; CDR3nt: TGTGCCAGCAGCCCCCACCAGAGCACAGATACGCAGTATTTT; CDR3aa: CASSPHQSTDTQYF
d_gene: .; abundance: once; j_gene: TRBJ2-3; v_gene: TRBV9; len: 15; CDR3nt: TGTGCCAGCAGCGAAGGACGGCGACACGGCGATGAGCAGTATTTT; CDR3aa: CASSEGRRHGDEQYF
d_gene: .; abundance: many; j_gene: TRBJ2-5; v_gene: TRBV2; len: 13; CDR3nt: TGTGCCAGCAGTAGGACATACCAAGAGACCCAGTACTTC; CDR3aa: CASSRTYQETQYF
d_gene: TRBD2; abundance: .; j_gene: TRBJ2-7; v_gene: TRBV20-1; len: 15; CDR3nt: TGCAGTGCTAGGGGGGTTAGCGGGAATCCCTACGAGCAGTACTTC; CDR3aa: CSARGVSGNPYEQYF
d_gene: TRBD2; abundance: .; j_gene: TRBJ2-3; v_gene: TRBV19; len: 14; CDR3nt: TGTGCCAGTGCGACTAGCGGGACCACAGATACGCAGTATTTT; CDR3aa: CASATSGTTDTQYF
d_gene: TRBD1; abundance: many; j_gene: TRBJ2-6; v_gene: TRBV19; len: 18; CDR3nt: TGTGCCAGTAGTATTCCGGGACAGGGGACCTCTGGGGCCAACGTCCTGACTTTC; CDR3aa: CASSIPGQGTSGANVLTF
d_gene: .; abundance: .; j_gene: TRBJ1-5; v_gene: TRBV12-3/TRBV12-4; len: 15; CDR3nt: TGTGCCAGCGGGTGGGGGTCAGGCGGCAATCAGCCCCAGCATTTT; CDR3aa: CASGWGSGGNQPQHF
d_gene: .; abundance: many; j_gene: TRBJ1-5; v_gene: TRBV29-1; len: 12; CDR3nt: TGCAGCGCAGGGGTGAGCAATCAGCCCCAGCATTTT; CDR3aa: CSAGVSNQPQHF
d_gene: .; abundance: many; j_gene: TRBJ2-1; v_gene: TRBV9; len: 12; CDR3nt: TGTGCCAGCAGCGCCACCTCGGGACAACAGTTCTTC; CDR3aa: CASSATSGQQFF
d_gene: .; abundance: .; j_gene: TRBJ2-1; v_gene: TRBV11-3; len: 14; CDR3nt: TGTGCCAGCCGTCGGCGGGGCAGGGACAATGAGCAGTTCTTC; CDR3aa: CASRRRGRDNEQFF
d_gene: .; abundance: .; j_gene: TRBJ2-7; v_gene: TRBV7-8; len: 15; CDR3nt: TGTGCCAGCAGTCCTACGACGGATCACGACTACGAGCAGTACTTC; CDR3aa: CASSPTTDHDYEQYF
d_gene: .; abundance: .; j_gene: TRBJ2-1; v_gene: TRBV20-1; len: 12; CDR3nt: TGCAGTGCTACCGGGGGCAACAATCAGCAGTTCTTC; CDR3aa: CSATGGNNQQFF
d_gene: TRBD2; abundance: many; j_gene: TRBJ2-3; v_gene: TRBV9; len: 14; CDR3nt: TGTGCCAGCAGCGGAGCGGGGGCGGGAGATACGCAGTATTTT; CDR3aa: CASSGAGAGDTQYF
d_gene: .; abundance: many; j_gene: TRBJ2-1; v_gene: TRBV10-3; len: 13; CDR3nt: TGTGCCATCAGTGAGAAGGGTTCGGATGAGCAGTTCTTC; CDR3aa: CAISEKGSDEQFF
d_gene: .; abundance: .; j_gene: TRBJ1-4; v_gene: TRBV7-2; len: 15; CDR3nt: TGTGCCAGCAGCTTAGGTACGGGGGCCAATGAAAAACTGTTTTTT; CDR3aa: CASSLGTGANEKLFF
d_gene: .; abundance: many; j_gene: TRBJ2-7; v_gene: TRBV15; len: 14; CDR3nt: TGTGCCACCAGCAGTGGACACCCCGTAGACGAGCAGTACTTC; CDR3aa: CATSSGHPVDEQYF
d_gene: .; abundance: many; j_gene: TRBJ2-7; v_gene: TRBV7-9; len: 13; CDR3nt: TGTGCCAGCAGCGCTCGACAGGCCTACGAGCAGTACTTC; CDR3aa: CASSARQAYEQYF
d_gene: TRBD1; abundance: many; j_gene: TRBJ1-1; v_gene: TRBV7-3; len: 13; CDR3nt: TGTGCCAGCAGCCGGACAGGACTTCAAGAAGCTTTCTTT; CDR3aa: CASSRTGLQEAFF
d_gene: TRBD1; abundance: .; j_gene: TRBJ1-2; v_gene: TRBV20-1; len: 12; CDR3nt: TGCAGTGCTAGGGGGACAGGGGTCGGCTACACCTTC; CDR3aa: CSARGTGVGYTF
d_gene: .; abundance: .; j_gene: TRBJ1-5; v_gene: TRBV19; len: 16; CDR3nt: TGTGCCAGTAGTTCAATCGGGGAGGCCAGCAATCAGCCCCAGCATTTT; CDR3aa: CASSSIGEASNQPQHF
d_gene: .; abundance: many; j_gene: TRBJ1-5; v_gene: TRBV6-1; len: 16; CDR3nt: TGTGCCAGCAGTATAAGCGGCGGGATTGGCAATCAGCCCCAGCATTTT; CDR3aa: CASSISGGIGNQPQHF
d_gene: TRBD2; abundance: many; j_gene: TRBJ2-7; v_gene: TRBV20-1; len: 15; CDR3nt: TGCAGTGCTAGAGGGGCTAGCGGTAGAACCTACGAGCAGTACTTC; CDR3aa: CSARGASGRTYEQYF
d_gene: .; abundance: many; j_gene: TRBJ2-5; v_gene: TRBV2; len: 13; CDR3nt: TGTGCCAGCAGTGTCCAGGCGGCGGAGACCCAGTACTTC; CDR3aa: CASSVQAAETQYF
d_gene: .; abundance: many; j_gene: TRBJ2-5; v_gene: TRBV25-1; len: 13; CDR3nt: TGTGCCAGCAGTGAGGGGGGCATTCGGACCCAGTACTTC; CDR3aa: CASSEGGIRTQYF
d_gene: TRBD2; abundance: many; j_gene: TRBJ2-6; v_gene: TRBV19; len: 17; CDR3nt: TGTGCCAGTAGCCTAGCGGGGGCTTTCTCTGGGGCCAACGTCCTGACTTTC; CDR3aa: CASSLAGAFSGANVLTF
d_gene: .; abundance: .; j_gene: TRBJ1-5; v_gene: TRBV10-2; len: 16; CDR3nt: TGCGCCAGCAGTAACTTAAAACAGGGAAGCAACCAGCCCCAGCATTTT; CDR3aa: CASSNLKQGSNQPQHF
d_gene: .; abundance: many; j_gene: TRBJ2-3; v_gene: TRBV7-2; len: 13; CDR3nt: TGTGCCAGCAGCTTAGTGGGAATAGATACGCAGTATTTT; CDR3aa: CASSLVGIDTQYF
d_gene: TRBD2; abundance: .; j_gene: TRBJ2-7; v_gene: TRBV2; len: 14; CDR3nt: TGTGCCAGCAGCCAGGTAGTAGCGGGAGGAGAGCAGTACTTC; CDR3aa: CASSQVVAGGEQYF
d_gene: .; abundance: .; j_gene: TRBJ2-5; v_gene: TRBV20-1; len: 14; CDR3nt: TGCAGTGCTAGCTCAGGGGGGAGACAAGAGACCCAGTACTTC; CDR3aa: CSASSGGRQETQYF
d_gene: .; abundance: many; j_gene: TRBJ1-6; v_gene: TRBV13; len: 16; CDR3nt: TGTGCCAGCAGCTCCCCCGCAGGGGCAGGCAATTCACCCCTCCACTTT; CDR3aa: CASSSPAGAGNSPLHF
d_gene: .; abundance: .; j_gene: TRBJ1-1; v_gene: TRBV29-1; len: 13; CDR3nt: TGCAGCGTTGTTATAAGTCCAGGGAGCTCAGCTTTCTTT; CDR3aa: CSVVISPGSSAFF
d_gene: .; abundance: .; j_gene: TRBJ2-7; v_gene: TRBV20-1; len: 18; CDR3nt: TGCGGGGGTACGGACGGCCTCGGGGTGGCGGGCCCGCCCTACGAGCAGTACTTC; CDR3aa: CGGTDGLGVAGPPYEQYF
d_gene: TRBD1; abundance: .; j_gene: TRBJ2-1; v_gene: TRBV12-5; len: 14; CDR3nt: TGTGCTAGCAGTGTGGGACAGGGGGATGATGAGCAGTTCTTC; CDR3aa: CASSVGQGDDEQFF
d_gene: TRBD2; abundance: few; j_gene: TRBJ2-2; v_gene: TRBV7-2; len: 20; CDR3nt: TGTGCCAGCAGCTTAGACTTTTCGGCGGGAGGACGATGGGACACCGGGGAGCTGTTTTTT; CDR3aa: CASSLDFSAGGRWDTGELFF